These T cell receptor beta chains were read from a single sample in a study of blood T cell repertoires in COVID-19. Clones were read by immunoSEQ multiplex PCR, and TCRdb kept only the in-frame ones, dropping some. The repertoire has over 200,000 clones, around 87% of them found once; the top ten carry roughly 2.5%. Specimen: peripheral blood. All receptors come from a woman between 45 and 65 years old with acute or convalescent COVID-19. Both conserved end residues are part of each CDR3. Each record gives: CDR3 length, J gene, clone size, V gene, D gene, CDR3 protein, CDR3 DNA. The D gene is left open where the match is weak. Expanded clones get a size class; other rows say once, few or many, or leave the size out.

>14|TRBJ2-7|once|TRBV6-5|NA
CASSYSQGYYEQYF
TGTGCCAGCAGTTACTCTCAGGGGTACTACGAGCAGTACTTC
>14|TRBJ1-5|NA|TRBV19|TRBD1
CASSIFPGGQPQHF
TGTGCCAGTAGTATTTTTCCAGGGGGACAGCCCCAGCATTTT
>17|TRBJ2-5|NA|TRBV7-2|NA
CASSPSRNRAFQETQYF
TGTGCCAGCAGTCCTTCACGGAACAGGGCCTTCCAAGAGACCCAGTACTTC
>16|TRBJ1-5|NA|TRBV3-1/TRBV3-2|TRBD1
CASSQRQGAEGQPQHF
TGTGCCAGCAGCCAAAGACAGGGGGCGGAGGGGCAGCCCCAGCATTTT
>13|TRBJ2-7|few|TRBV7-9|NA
CASSSGATYEQYF
TGTGCCAGCAGCTCAGGGGCCACCTACGAGCAGTACTTC
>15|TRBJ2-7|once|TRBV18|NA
CASSPQGPPNYEQYF
TGTGCCAGCTCACCACAGGGGCCGCCTAACTACGAGCAGTACTTC
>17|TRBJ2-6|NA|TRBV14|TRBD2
CASSQSGGLSGANVLTF
TGTGCCAGCAGCCAATCGGGAGGCCTCTCTGGGGCCAACGTCCTGACTTTC
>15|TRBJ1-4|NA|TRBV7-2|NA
CASSFSAGANEKLFF
TGTGCCAGCAGCTTCTCGGCAGGGGCTAATGAAAAACTGTTTTTT
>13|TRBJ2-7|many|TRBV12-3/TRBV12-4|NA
CASSLGGRSEQYF
TGTGCCAGCAGTTTAGGTGGGAGATCCGAGCAGTACTTC
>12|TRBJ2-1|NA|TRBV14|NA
CASSQVINEQFF
TGTGCCAGCAGCCAAGTTATCAATGAGCAGTTCTTC
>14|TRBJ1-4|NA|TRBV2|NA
CASSERDISEKLFF
TGTGCCAGCAGTGAAAGGGACATCTCCGAAAAACTGTTTTTT
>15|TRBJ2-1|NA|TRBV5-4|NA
CASSLDAGKIYEQFF
TGTGCCAGCAGCTTGGATGCAGGGAAAATCTATGAGCAGTTCTTC
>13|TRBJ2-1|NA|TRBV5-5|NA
CASMPGGYNEQFF
TGTGCCAGCATGCCCGGAGGCTACAATGAGCAGTTCTTC
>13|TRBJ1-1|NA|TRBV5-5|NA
CASSFSRETEAFF
TGTGCCAGCAGCTTTTCCAGGGAAACTGAAGCTTTCTTT
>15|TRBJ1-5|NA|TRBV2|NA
CASSVIGRANQPQHF
TGTGCCAGCAGTGTCATAGGGAGAGCCAATCAGCCCCAGCATTTT
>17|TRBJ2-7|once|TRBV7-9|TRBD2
CASSRRRTSGKIYEQYF
TGTGCCAGCAGCCGGCGGCGGACTAGCGGTAAGATCTACGAGCAGTACTTC
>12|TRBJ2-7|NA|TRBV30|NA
CAWGHHSYEQYF
TGTGCCTGGGGCCACCACAGCTACGAGCAGTACTTC
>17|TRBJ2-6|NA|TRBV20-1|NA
CSASDTGKAQGANVLTF
TGCAGTGCTAGTGATACAGGGAAGGCTCAAGGGGCCAACGTCCTGACTTTC
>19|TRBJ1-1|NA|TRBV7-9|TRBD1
CASSLAIVYRTGENTEAFF
TGTGCCAGCAGCTTAGCCATAGTTTATCGAACAGGGGAGAACACTGAAGCTTTCTTT
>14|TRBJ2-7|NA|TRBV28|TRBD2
CASSHPGGSYEQYF
TGTGCCAGCAGCCACCCGGGGGGGAGCTACGAGCAGTACTTC
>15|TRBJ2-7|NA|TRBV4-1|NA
CASSQSPQGAYEQYF
TGCGCCAGCAGCCAATCGCCACAGGGAGCATACGAGCAGTACTTC
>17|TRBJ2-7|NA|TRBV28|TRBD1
CASSSLGAGTGTYEQYF
TGTGCCAGCAGTTCCCTAGGAGCCGGGACAGGGACCTACGAGCAGTACTTC
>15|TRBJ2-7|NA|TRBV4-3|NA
CASSPNTGKRGEQYF
TGCGCCAGCAGCCCCAACACAGGGAAGCGTGGCGAGCAGTACTTC